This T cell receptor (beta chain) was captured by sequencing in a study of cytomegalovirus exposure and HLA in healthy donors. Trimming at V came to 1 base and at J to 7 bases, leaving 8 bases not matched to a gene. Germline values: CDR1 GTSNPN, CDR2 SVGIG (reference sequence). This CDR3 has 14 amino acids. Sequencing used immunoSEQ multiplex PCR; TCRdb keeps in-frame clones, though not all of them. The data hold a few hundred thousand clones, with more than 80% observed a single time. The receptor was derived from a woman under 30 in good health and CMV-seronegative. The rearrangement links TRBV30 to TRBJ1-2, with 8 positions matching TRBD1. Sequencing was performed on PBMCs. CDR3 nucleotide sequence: TGTGCCTGGAGTGAGGCAGGGGGCGCAGGTGGCTACACCTTC. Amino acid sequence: CAWSEAGGAGGYTF.